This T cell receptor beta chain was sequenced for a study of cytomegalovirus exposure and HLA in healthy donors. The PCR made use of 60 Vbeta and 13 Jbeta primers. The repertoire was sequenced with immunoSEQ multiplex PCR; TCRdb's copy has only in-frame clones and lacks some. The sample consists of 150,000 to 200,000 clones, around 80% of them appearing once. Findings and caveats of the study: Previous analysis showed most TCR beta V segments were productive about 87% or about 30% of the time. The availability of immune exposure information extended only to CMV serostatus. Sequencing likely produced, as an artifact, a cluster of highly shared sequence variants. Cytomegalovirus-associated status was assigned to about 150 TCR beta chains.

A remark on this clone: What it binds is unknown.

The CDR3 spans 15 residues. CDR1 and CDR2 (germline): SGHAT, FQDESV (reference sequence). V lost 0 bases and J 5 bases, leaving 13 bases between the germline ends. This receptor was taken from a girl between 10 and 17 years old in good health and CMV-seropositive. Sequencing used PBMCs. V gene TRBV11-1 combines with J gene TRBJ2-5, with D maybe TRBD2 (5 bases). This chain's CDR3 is CASSLAFAGPETQYF. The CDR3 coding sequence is TGTGCCAGCAGCTTAGCTTTCGCGGGCCCGGAGACCCAGTACTTC.